This T cell receptor beta chain was sequenced during a study of shared clonotypes between healthy human individuals. Study-wide results and caveats: For sorted subsets, rarefaction showed incomplete sequencing despite large depth.

As for this clone: What it binds is unknown.

The run depth of the assay was deep. The data were produced by immunoSEQ multiplex PCR, yet TCRdb's version contains in-frame clones alone and is incomplete. The top ten hold over 1.3% of the sample, which has about 1 million clones, more than 65% seen once. The V gene's germline CDR1 is SGHRS and CDR2 YFSETQ. V gave up 4 bases and J gave up 3 bases; unmatched junction bases: 6. CDR3 length: 16 residues. Sample: memory CD4+ T cells sorted from blood. Regarding subset: CD45RA-negative fraction. V usage is TRBV5-1 and J usage is TRBJ2-2; 10 bases line up with TRBD1. The sequence was obtained from a man between 18 and 29 years old in good health. The CDR3 spells CASSTDRGPDTGELFF. As DNA, the CDR3 is TGCGCCAGCAGCACTGACAGGGGGCCGGACACCGGGGAGCTGTTTTTT.